These T cell receptor beta chains were read from a single sample in a study of regulatory T cells in long-lasting Graves disease. TCRdb re-analysed the multiplex PCR reads in MiXCR, keeping a single row per CDR3 protein. The table records about 430,000 distinct CDR3 sequences, 21% of them present only once. The sequences come from peripheral blood mononuclear cells (PBMCs), collected when the disease was refractory, from a patient treated with antithyroid drugs. These receptors originate from a female donor with Graves disease. Each CDR3 is given with its conserved first and last residue. The order of the fields is CDR3 length, V gene, clone size, D gene, J gene, CDR3 protein, CDR3 DNA. A D gene is named only where the DNA matches it firmly. Not every row has a clone size; where given, it reads once, few, many or a size class.

cdr3_length: 15; v_call: TRBV6-1; clone_size: few; d_call: NA; j_call: TRBJ2-2; cdr3_aa: CASREPGVGTGELFF; cdr3_nt: TGTGCCAGCAGAGAGCCAGGGGTAGGCACCGGGGAGCTGTTTTTT
cdr3_length: 16; v_call: TRBV14; clone_size: NA; d_call: NA; j_call: TRBJ1-1; cdr3_aa: CASSQAWVAWNTEAFF; cdr3_nt: TGTGCCAGCAGCCAGGCCTGGGTCGCATGGAACACTGAAGCTTTCTTT
cdr3_length: 13; v_call: TRBV11-2; clone_size: many; d_call: NA; j_call: TRBJ1-2; cdr3_aa: CASSSGDNYGYTF; cdr3_nt: TGTGCCAGCAGCTCAGGGGATAACTATGGCTACACCTTC
cdr3_length: 12; v_call: TRBV20-1; clone_size: NA; d_call: NA; j_call: TRBJ2-7; cdr3_aa: CSAGDNSYEQYF; cdr3_nt: TGCAGTGCTGGGGACAACTCCTACGAGCAGTACTTC
cdr3_length: 15; v_call: TRBV6-1; clone_size: NA; d_call: NA; j_call: TRBJ1-1; cdr3_aa: CASTDPEQWNTEAFF; cdr3_nt: TGTGCCAGCACCGATCCGGAGCAATGGAACACTGAAGCTTTCTTT
cdr3_length: 16; v_call: TRBV12-5; clone_size: NA; d_call: NA; j_call: TRBJ1-1; cdr3_aa: CASGLVLNSEYTEAFF; cdr3_nt: TGTGCTAGTGGTTTGGTATTAAACAGCGAATACACTGAAGCTTTCTTT
cdr3_length: 15; v_call: TRBV6-2/TRBV6-3; clone_size: NA; d_call: TRBD1; j_call: TRBJ2-7; cdr3_aa: CASKPGVGTAYEQYF; cdr3_nt: TGTGCCAGCAAGCCTGGGGTAGGGACAGCCTACGAGCAGTACTTC
cdr3_length: 14; v_call: TRBV28; clone_size: many; d_call: TRBD2; j_call: TRBJ2-2; cdr3_aa: CASRASGSVGELFF; cdr3_nt: TGTGCCAGCAGGGCTAGCGGGAGTGTCGGGGAGCTGTTTTTT
cdr3_length: 13; v_call: TRBV28; clone_size: many; d_call: NA; j_call: TRBJ1-2; cdr3_aa: CASSSSPSYGYTF; cdr3_nt: TGTGCCAGCAGCTCTTCCCCGAGCTATGGCTACACCTTC
cdr3_length: 13; v_call: TRBV6-1; clone_size: many; d_call: NA; j_call: TRBJ1-6; cdr3_aa: CASSRGQDSPLHF; cdr3_nt: TGTGCCAGCAGTCGGGGCCAGGATTCACCCCTCCACTTT
cdr3_length: 13; v_call: TRBV2; clone_size: many; d_call: TRBD1; j_call: TRBJ2-7; cdr3_aa: CASKHRGTYEQYF; cdr3_nt: TGTGCCAGCAAACACAGGGGGACCTACGAGCAGTACTTC
cdr3_length: 16; v_call: TRBV14; clone_size: NA; d_call: NA; j_call: TRBJ2-2; cdr3_aa: CASSPKRTAPKFWLFF; cdr3_nt: TGTGCCAGCAGCCCAAAAAGGACGGCCCCGAAGTTTTGGCTGTTTTTT
cdr3_length: 15; v_call: TRBV25-1; clone_size: NA; d_call: NA; j_call: TRBJ1-6; cdr3_aa: CASSESGLVDSPLHF; cdr3_nt: TGTGCCAGCAGTGAATCTGGGCTTGTGGATTCACCCCTCCACTTT
cdr3_length: 15; v_call: TRBV18; clone_size: few; d_call: NA; j_call: TRBJ1-1; cdr3_aa: CASSPYAGTNTEAFF; cdr3_nt: TGTGCCAGCTCACCCTACGCAGGAACGAACACTGAAGCTTTCTTT
cdr3_length: 16; v_call: TRBV5-1; clone_size: few; d_call: TRBD1; j_call: TRBJ2-7; cdr3_aa: CASSLTMGTGGVEQYF; cdr3_nt: TGCGCCAGCAGCTTGACCATGGGGACAGGGGGCGTCGAGCAGTACTTC
cdr3_length: 16; v_call: TRBV2; clone_size: many; d_call: TRBD2; j_call: TRBJ2-2; cdr3_aa: CASRVAGGPQVGELFF; cdr3_nt: TGTGCCAGCAGGGTAGCGGGAGGCCCCCAGGTCGGGGAGCTGTTTTTT
cdr3_length: 14; v_call: TRBV19; clone_size: NA; d_call: NA; j_call: TRBJ2-7; cdr3_aa: CASSMDGSTGEQYF; cdr3_nt: TGTGCCAGTAGTATGGATGGGAGTACGGGCGAGCAGTACTTC
cdr3_length: 14; v_call: TRBV2; clone_size: NA; d_call: NA; j_call: TRBJ2-2; cdr3_aa: CASSESRGSGELFF; cdr3_nt: TGTGCCAGCAGTGAAAGTAGGGGTTCCGGGGAGCTGTTTTTT
cdr3_length: 13; v_call: TRBV7-9; clone_size: many; d_call: TRBD2; j_call: TRBJ2-7; cdr3_aa: CASSSGLTYEQYF; cdr3_nt: TGTGCCAGCTCATCGGGACTAACCTACGAGCAGTACTTC
cdr3_length: 17; v_call: TRBV28; clone_size: NA; d_call: TRBD1; j_call: TRBJ2-1; cdr3_aa: CASRQGRGTGTYNEQFF; cdr3_nt: TGTGCCAGCAGACAGGGGAGGGGGACAGGGACCTACAATGAGCAGTTCTTC
cdr3_length: 14; v_call: TRBV2; clone_size: few; d_call: TRBD1; j_call: TRBJ1-5; cdr3_aa: CASSGGGWNQPQHF; cdr3_nt: TGTGCCAGCTCAGGGGGGGGTTGGAATCAGCCCCAGCATTTT
cdr3_length: 13; v_call: TRBV20-1; clone_size: NA; d_call: NA; j_call: TRBJ2-7; cdr3_aa: CSATQALTYEQYF; cdr3_nt: TGCAGTGCTACCCAGGCCCTAACCTACGAGCAGTACTTC
cdr3_length: 13; v_call: TRBV2; clone_size: many; d_call: NA; j_call: TRBJ2-2; cdr3_aa: CASRVGFSGELFF; cdr3_nt: TGTGCCAGCAGAGTGGGATTTAGCGGGGAGCTGTTTTTT
cdr3_length: 20; v_call: TRBV5-1; clone_size: NA; d_call: TRBD1; j_call: TRBJ2-7; cdr3_aa: CASSLGPFPGQGATFYERYF; cdr3_nt: TGCGCCAGCAGCTTGGGACCGTTTCCGGGACAGGGGGCAACGTTCTACGAGCGGTACTTC
cdr3_length: 16; v_call: TRBV20-1; clone_size: many; d_call: NA; j_call: TRBJ2-5; cdr3_aa: CSARRAGQSLGETQYF; cdr3_nt: TGCAGTGCTAGACGCGCGGGGCAGTCCCTAGGAGAGACCCAGTACTTC
cdr3_length: 18; v_call: TRBV3-1; clone_size: NA; d_call: NA; j_call: TRBJ2-1; cdr3_aa: CASSQGIGSTEYYNEQFF; cdr3_nt: TGTGCCAGCAGCCAAGGTATAGGCTCAACAGAATACTACAATGAGCAGTTCTTC
cdr3_length: 15; v_call: TRBV29-1; clone_size: NA; d_call: TRBD2; j_call: TRBJ2-7; cdr3_aa: CSVEKAGGHRGEQYF; cdr3_nt: TGCAGCGTTGAAAAAGCGGGGGGACATAGAGGGGAGCAGTACTTC
cdr3_length: 14; v_call: TRBV19; clone_size: few; d_call: TRBD1; j_call: TRBJ1-5; cdr3_aa: CASRDSYSNQPQHF; cdr3_nt: TGTGCCAGTCGGGACAGCTATAGCAATCAGCCCCAGCATTTT
cdr3_length: 13; v_call: TRBV3-1; clone_size: many; d_call: NA; j_call: TRBJ1-5; cdr3_aa: CASSQTTHQPQHF; cdr3_nt: TGTGCCAGCAGCCAAACTACGCATCAGCCCCAGCATTTT
cdr3_length: 13; v_call: TRBV28; clone_size: many; d_call: NA; j_call: TRBJ2-5; cdr3_aa: CASSNQNQETQYF; cdr3_nt: TGTGCCAGCAGCAACCAGAACCAAGAGACCCAGTACTTC
cdr3_length: 15; v_call: TRBV7-2; clone_size: few; d_call: NA; j_call: TRBJ2-7; cdr3_aa: CASSLDIADTYEQYF; cdr3_nt: TGTGCCAGCAGCTTAGATATAGCGGATACCTACGAGCAGTACTTC
cdr3_length: 14; v_call: TRBV20-1; clone_size: few; d_call: TRBD2; j_call: TRBJ2-7; cdr3_aa: CSCAGLAGVGEQYF; cdr3_nt: TGCAGTTGCGCTGGACTAGCTGGGGTCGGAGAGCAGTACTTC
cdr3_length: 14; v_call: TRBV6-1; clone_size: NA; d_call: TRBD1; j_call: TRBJ1-2; cdr3_aa: CASARDRGNYGYTF; cdr3_nt: TGTGCCAGCGCCCGGGACAGGGGAAACTATGGCTACACCTTC
cdr3_length: 15; v_call: TRBV27; clone_size: NA; d_call: NA; j_call: TRBJ1-3; cdr3_aa: CASSSIQGAGNTIYF; cdr3_nt: TGTGCCAGCAGTTCAATTCAGGGCGCTGGAAACACCATATATTTT
cdr3_length: 14; v_call: TRBV5-1; clone_size: many; d_call: TRBD2; j_call: TRBJ2-7; cdr3_aa: CASSFRAGEYEQYF; cdr3_nt: TGCGCCAGCAGCTTTCGCGCGGGAGAGTACGAGCAGTACTTC
cdr3_length: 14; v_call: TRBV20-1; clone_size: once; d_call: NA; j_call: TRBJ1-2; cdr3_aa: CSARYLQGLHGYTF; cdr3_nt: TGCAGTGCTAGATACCTTCAGGGGTTGCATGGCTACACCTTC
cdr3_length: 15; v_call: TRBV12-3/TRBV12-4; clone_size: many; d_call: NA; j_call: TRBJ1-1; cdr3_aa: CASRSTGPRPTEAFF; cdr3_nt: TGTGCCAGCAGATCCACCGGGCCCAGGCCCACTGAAGCTTTCTTT
cdr3_length: 16; v_call: TRBV28; clone_size: many; d_call: NA; j_call: TRBJ1-4; cdr3_aa: CASSSPGEKGLEKLFF; cdr3_nt: TGTGCCAGCAGTTCTCCAGGAGAGAAGGGATTGGAAAAACTGTTTTTT
cdr3_length: 15; v_call: TRBV11-2; clone_size: NA; d_call: TRBD2; j_call: TRBJ2-1; cdr3_aa: CASSFKAGGSGEQFF; cdr3_nt: TGTGCCAGCAGCTTCAAAGCGGGAGGGTCGGGTGAGCAGTTCTTC
cdr3_length: 15; v_call: TRBV4-1; clone_size: NA; d_call: NA; j_call: TRBJ2-2; cdr3_aa: CASRPSGGGDGELFF; cdr3_nt: TGCGCCAGCAGGCCTAGCGGAGGGGGTGACGGGGAGCTGTTTTTT
cdr3_length: 18; v_call: TRBV20-1; clone_size: NA; d_call: TRBD2; j_call: TRBJ2-7; cdr3_aa: CSATGTSGRPGGFYEQYF; cdr3_nt: TGCAGTGCGACCGGGACTAGCGGGAGACCCGGGGGGTTCTACGAGCAGTACTTC
cdr3_length: 15; v_call: TRBV20-1; clone_size: many; d_call: NA; j_call: TRBJ1-2; cdr3_aa: CSAREGIGSNYGYTF; cdr3_nt: TGCAGTGCTAGAGAGGGTATAGGATCTAACTATGGCTACACCTTC
cdr3_length: 15; v_call: TRBV5-1; clone_size: NA; d_call: NA; j_call: TRBJ1-3; cdr3_aa: CASSFEGTSGNTIYF; cdr3_nt: TGCGCCAGCAGCTTTGAGGGGACCTCTGGAAACACCATATATTTT
cdr3_length: 14; v_call: TRBV6-2/TRBV6-3; clone_size: NA; d_call: NA; j_call: TRBJ1-5; cdr3_aa: CASRTDSGKQPQHF; cdr3_nt: TGTGCCAGCAGGACCGACAGCGGGAAACAGCCCCAGCATTTT
cdr3_length: 15; v_call: TRBV6-6; clone_size: many; d_call: NA; j_call: TRBJ1-4; cdr3_aa: CASSYSPATNEKLFF; cdr3_nt: TGTGCCAGCAGTTACTCGCCTGCAACTAATGAAAAACTGTTTTTT
cdr3_length: 12; v_call: TRBV27; clone_size: NA; d_call: NA; j_call: TRBJ2-1; cdr3_aa: CASSLTADEQFF; cdr3_nt: TGTGCCAGCAGTTTAACGGCCGATGAGCAGTTCTTC
cdr3_length: 13; v_call: TRBV18; clone_size: few; d_call: NA; j_call: TRBJ2-7; cdr3_aa: CASSSEGPTEQYF; cdr3_nt: TGTGCCAGCTCTTCGGAAGGACCTACCGAGCAGTACTTC
cdr3_length: 19; v_call: TRBV5-1; clone_size: NA; d_call: TRBD1; j_call: TRBJ2-3; cdr3_aa: CASSSRPTGTGVRTDTQYF; cdr3_nt: TGCGCCAGCAGCTCGAGGCCCACCGGGACAGGGGTACGGACAGATACGCAGTATTTT
cdr3_length: 15; v_call: TRBV6-5; clone_size: many; d_call: NA; j_call: TRBJ2-7; cdr3_aa: CASSYGLAQTYEQYF; cdr3_nt: TGTGCCAGCAGTTACGGGCTAGCTCAGACCTACGAGCAGTACTTC
cdr3_length: 15; v_call: TRBV13; clone_size: many; d_call: TRBD1; j_call: TRBJ1-1; cdr3_aa: CASSRSPDRVTEAFF; cdr3_nt: TGTGCCAGCAGCCGCTCCCCGGACAGGGTCACTGAAGCTTTCTTT
cdr3_length: 15; v_call: TRBV11-2; clone_size: many; d_call: TRBD2; j_call: TRBJ2-7; cdr3_aa: CASSFGLAGTYEQYF; cdr3_nt: TGTGCCAGCAGCTTCGGACTAGCGGGCACCTACGAGCAGTACTTC
cdr3_length: 13; v_call: TRBV11-2; clone_size: NA; d_call: NA; j_call: TRBJ2-5; cdr3_aa: CASSSETRQTQYF; cdr3_nt: TGTGCCAGCAGCTCAGAGACTAGGCAGACCCAGTACTTC
cdr3_length: 13; v_call: TRBV30; clone_size: many; d_call: TRBD1; j_call: TRBJ2-7; cdr3_aa: CACETGGDYEQYF; cdr3_nt: TGTGCCTGCGAGACAGGGGGTGACTACGAGCAGTACTTC
cdr3_length: 13; v_call: TRBV9; clone_size: NA; d_call: NA; j_call: TRBJ2-5; cdr3_aa: CASSVQGTETQYF; cdr3_nt: TGTGCCAGCAGCGTCCAGGGTACAGAGACCCAGTACTTC